This T cell receptor (beta chain) was retrieved from a study of OX40 agonist ivuxolimab in advanced cancers. Study summary: With ivuxolimab, an agonistic anti-OX40 (CD134) antibody, patients were treated. Three patients, one with hepatocellular carcinoma and two with cutaneous melanoma, achieved partial responses. Aged about 23 to 90 with a mean of 60 years, they were less than 90% male. Study-wide findings and caveats: CD8+ T cells were the subset that, on average, had more expanded clones than CD4+.

The method was immunoSEQ multiplex PCR; TCRdb's version includes in-frame clones alone and lacks a portion of them. The repertoire holds about 76,000 clones, with approximately 91% as singletons. The ends were cut back, 2 bases at V and 2 bases at J, with 16 bases in the middle. Germline V gene lookup returns CDR1 SGHRS and CDR2 YFSETQ. The CDR3 sequence is 16 residues long. This clone was observed once. Its antigen is undetermined. Sequenced material: CD4+ or CD8+ T cells sorted from blood, taken in a trial of the OX40 agonist ivuxolimab. The receptor was isolated from an adult with an advanced solid tumor such as melanoma, head and neck, liver or kidney cancer. The chain recombines TRBV5-1 with TRBJ1-2; D possibly corresponds to TRBD1 (5 bases). The CDR3 here is CASSFWRGDLNYGYTF. DNA of the CDR3: TGCGCCAGCAGCTTCTGGCGGGGGGACCTAAACTATGGCTACACCTTC. Based on the CDR3 plus reference TRBV5-1 and TRBJ1-2, the full variable domain is KAGVTQTPRYLIKTRGQQVTLSCSPISGHRSVSWYQQTPGQGLQFLFEYFSETQRNKGNFPGRFSGRQFSNSRSEMNVSTLELGDSALYLCASSFWRGDLNYGYTFGSGTRLTVV.